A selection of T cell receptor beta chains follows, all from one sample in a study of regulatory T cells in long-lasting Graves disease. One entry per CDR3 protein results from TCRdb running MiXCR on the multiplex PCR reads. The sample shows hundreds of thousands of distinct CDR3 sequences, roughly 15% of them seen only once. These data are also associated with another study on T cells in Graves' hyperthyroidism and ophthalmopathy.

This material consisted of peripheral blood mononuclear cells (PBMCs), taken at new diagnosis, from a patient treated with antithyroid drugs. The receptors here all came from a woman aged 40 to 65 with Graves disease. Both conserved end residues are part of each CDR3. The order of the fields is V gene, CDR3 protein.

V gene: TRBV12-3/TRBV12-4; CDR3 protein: CASTPEAGVNEKLFF
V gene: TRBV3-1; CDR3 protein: CASKTDGNYGYTF
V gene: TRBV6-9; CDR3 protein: CASSYSVAGTGELFF
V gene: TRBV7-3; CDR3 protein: CASSLNPTGVGAGTEAFF
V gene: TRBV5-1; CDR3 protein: CASSLDALGIGELFF
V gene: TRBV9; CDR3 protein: CASSSVGTGELFF
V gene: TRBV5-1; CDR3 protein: CASRRGISYYEQYF
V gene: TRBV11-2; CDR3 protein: CASSQASRAKGYTF
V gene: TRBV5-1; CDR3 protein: CASRVGGGLGNEQFF
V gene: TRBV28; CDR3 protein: CASSTPGQGQNTEAFF
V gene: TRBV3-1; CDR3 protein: CASSQDTSGYTF
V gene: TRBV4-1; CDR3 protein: CASSQETSARGPYGYTF
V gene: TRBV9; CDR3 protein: CASSVGWGTDTQYF
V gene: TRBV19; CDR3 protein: CAVRGSYEQYF
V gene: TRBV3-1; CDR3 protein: CASSQGQVSGNTIYF
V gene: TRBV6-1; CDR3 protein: CASSGTGLKGADTQYF